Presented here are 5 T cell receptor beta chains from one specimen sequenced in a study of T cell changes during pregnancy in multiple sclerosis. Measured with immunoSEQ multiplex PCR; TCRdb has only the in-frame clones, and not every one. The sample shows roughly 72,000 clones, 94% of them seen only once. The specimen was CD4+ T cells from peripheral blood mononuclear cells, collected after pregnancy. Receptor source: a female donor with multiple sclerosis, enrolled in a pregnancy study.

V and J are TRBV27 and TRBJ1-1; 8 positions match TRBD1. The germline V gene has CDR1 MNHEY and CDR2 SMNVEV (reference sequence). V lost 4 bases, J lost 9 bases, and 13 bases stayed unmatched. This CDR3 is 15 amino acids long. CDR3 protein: CASSSATPRTGKAFF. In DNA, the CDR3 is TGTGCCAGCAGTTCCGCAACTCCCCGGACAGGGAAAGCTTTCTTT.

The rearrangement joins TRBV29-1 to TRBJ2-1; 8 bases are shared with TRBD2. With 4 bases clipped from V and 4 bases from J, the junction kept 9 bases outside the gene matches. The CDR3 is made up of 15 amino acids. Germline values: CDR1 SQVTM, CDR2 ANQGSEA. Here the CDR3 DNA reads TGCAGCGTTGTTCTTACGGGAGGGCCGTACAATGAGCAGTTCTTC. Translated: CSVVLTGGPYNEQFF.

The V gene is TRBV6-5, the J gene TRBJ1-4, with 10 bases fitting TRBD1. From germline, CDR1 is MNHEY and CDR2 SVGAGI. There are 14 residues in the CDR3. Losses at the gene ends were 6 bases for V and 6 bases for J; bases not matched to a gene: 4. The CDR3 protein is CASRRTGGDEKLFF. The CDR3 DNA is TGTGCCAGCAGAAGGACAGGGGGAGATGAAAAACTGTTTTTT.

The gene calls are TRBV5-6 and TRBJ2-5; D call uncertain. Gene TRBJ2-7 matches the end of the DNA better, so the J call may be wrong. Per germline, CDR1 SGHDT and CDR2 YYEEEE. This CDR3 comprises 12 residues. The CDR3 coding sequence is TGTGCCAGCAGCTTGACCGAATACGAGCAGTACTTC. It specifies CASSLTEYEQYF.

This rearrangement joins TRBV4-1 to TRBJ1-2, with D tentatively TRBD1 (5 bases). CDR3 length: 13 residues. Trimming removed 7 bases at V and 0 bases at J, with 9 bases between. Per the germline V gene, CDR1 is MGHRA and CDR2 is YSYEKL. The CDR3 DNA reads TGCGCCAGCAATCAGGGCGCTAACTATGGCTACACCTTC. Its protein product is CASNQGANYGYTF.